This T cell receptor (beta chain) was recorded in a study of memory CD4+ T cells and cytomegalovirus serostatus. Findings and caveats of the study: CD4+ memory repertoires contained about two fifths of the 164 reported CMV TCRbeta sequences.

Note on this clone: No antigen is known for it.

The protocol was immunoSEQ multiplex PCR, while the TCRdb copy is restricted to in-frame clones and leaves out a portion. In the table there are roughly 56,000 clones, 82% of which are singletons. Single viable CD3+CD4+CD8-CD45RO+ cells were sorted as the memory CD4+ T cells. CDR3 length: 13 amino acids. With 5 bases removed from V and 0 bases from J, the gap between germline ends came to 5 bases. The germline V gene has CDR1 MGHDK and CDR2 SYGVNS. This rearrangement joins TRBV25-1 to TRBJ1-3, with D unresolved. The specimen sequenced was memory CD4+ T cells from blood. The TCR was taken from an adult in good health and CMV-seronegative. The CDR3, as DNA: TGTGCCAGCAGTAAGGCCTCTGGAAACACCATATATTTT. This sequence encodes CASSKASGNTIYF.